This is a list of T cell receptor beta chains from one sample in a study of T-cell memory formation after mild COVID-19. Using its own MiXCR run on the 5' RACE reads, TCRdb lists one record per CDR3 protein. Of some 260,000 distinct CDR3 sequences in the sample, over 15% were seen once. Material for sequencing was PBMCs or a T cell subset sorted from them (not recorded which). All receptors come from a man aged 18-30 years who had mild COVID-19 (a few samples of this study predate the infection). Cell type and time point are not known. The CDR3 runs from the conserved cysteine through the conserved F or W. The D gene is left open where the match is weak. Not every row has a clone size; where given, it reads once, few, many or a size class.

j_call,clone_size,d_call,v_call,cdr3_nt,cdr3_aa
TRBJ2-6,few,-,TRBV7-2,TGTGCCAGCAGCCCCTGGACCGCTCAGGGGGCCAACGTCCTGACTTTC,CASSPWTAQGANVLTF
TRBJ2-5,-,-,TRBV11-2,TGTGCCAGCAGCTTCGCTAGGGGTAGGACGCCCGAAAGGACCCAGTACTTC,CASSFARGRTPERTQYF
TRBJ2-4,few,-,TRBV5-1,TGCGCCAGCAGCTTGGGGGGCAAAAACATTCAGTACTTC,CASSLGGKNIQYF
TRBJ2-3,-,-,TRBV4-1,TGCGCCAGCAGAGACGGGTTACGTTCAGATACGCAGTATTTT,CASRDGLRSDTQYF
TRBJ1-5,-,-,TRBV27,TGTGCCAGCAGATCTTCACTGGGTTATCAGCCCCAGCATTTT,CASRSSLGYQPQHF
TRBJ1-3,few,-,TRBV19,TGTGCCAGTACCCCCGGGCCAGGGACCTCTGGAAACACCATATATTTT,CASTPGPGTSGNTIYF
TRBJ1-5,few,-,TRBV12-3/TRBV12-4,TGTGCCAGCCAGAGGGGGAGTCAGCCCCAGCATTTT,CASQRGSQPQHF
TRBJ2-3,-,-,TRBV7-3,TGTGCCAGCAGCTTAAGATATGCGGATACGCAGTATTTT,CASSLRYADTQYF
TRBJ1-6,-,-,TRBV4-3,TGCGCCAGCAGCCAAGATCCCCCCCGGTGGAGGAGAAAGTTTAATTCACCCCTCCACTTT,CASSQDPPRWRRKFNSPLHF
TRBJ2-5,few,-,TRBV6-6,TGTGCCAGCAGTAACCAGGGGCACCCCCAAGAGACCCAGTACTTC,CASSNQGHPQETQYF
TRBJ1-1,many,-,TRBV25-1,TGTGCCAGCAGTGAATATGATAAGGGGAACACTGAAGCTTTCTTT,CASSEYDKGNTEAFF
TRBJ2-6,-,-,TRBV9,TGTGCCAGCAGCGTAGCGCTTGGCTCTGGGGCCAACGTCCTGACTTTC,CASSVALGSGANVLTF
TRBJ1-2,many,-,TRBV5-1,TGCGCCAGCAGCCCGGGGGGGGCCACTTATGGCTACACCTTC,CASSPGGATYGYTF